Presented here are 27 T cell receptor beta chains from one specimen sequenced in a study of CD8 T cells in ankylosing spondylitis. MiXCR, run by TCRdb on the 5' RACE reads, gives a single entry per CDR3 protein. The sample shows 750,000 to 850,000 distinct CDR3 sequences, 12% of them seen only once. Their antigens remain unidentified. The study, taken as a whole, reports: There was a TCR beta motif, made of several highly homologous variants, that appeared characteristic of ankylosing spondylitis blood.

The sample comprised blood, either unsorted or a sorted T cell fraction (not recorded which). Source of these receptors: a male donor with ankylosing spondylitis.

This clonotype was observed a few times. The rearrangement uses TRBV20-1 and TRBJ1-6; no clear D gene. The CDR3 runs to 13 residues. V dropped 0 bases and J dropped 8 bases, with 8 bases sitting between them. The V gene's germline CDR1 is DFQATT and CDR2 SNEGSKA (reference sequence). The CDR3 reads CSAREQSDSPLHF. DNA for the CDR3: TGCAGTGCTAGAGAACAGAGCGATTCACCCCTCCACTTT.

This chain links TRBV10-3 with TRBJ2-5; 12 nucleotides agree with TRBD2. V dropped 2 bases and J dropped 2; count of bases not matched to a gene: 3. The CDR3 spans 16 residues. CDR1 and CDR2 (germline): ENHRY, SYGVKD. The CDR3 bases are TGTGCCATCAGTGAGGGGCTAGCGGGAGGGCAAGAGACCCAGTACTTC. Protein: CAISEGLAGGQETQYF.

This clonotype was counted many times. The chain combines TRBV20-1 with TRBJ2-3, with D possibly being TRBD2 (6 bases). The germline V gene encodes CDR1 DFQATT and CDR2 SNEGSKA (reference sequence). The CDR3 loop spans 12 amino acids. CDR3 loop: CSPQEGADTQYF. For the CDR3, the DNA is TGCAGCCCCCAGGAGGGTGCAGATACGCAGTATTTT.

This clonotype has just a few counts. The chain carries TRBV20-1 and TRBJ2-7; D is unclear. CDR1 is DFQATT, CDR2 SNEGSKA, per germline (reference sequence). This CDR3 has 13 amino acids. V was pared by 5 bases and J by 4 bases, with 15 bases between. The chain's CDR3 is CSAFLRPLYEQYF. The DNA for the CDR3 is TGCAGTGCTTTTTTACGGCCCCTTTACGAGCAGTACTTC.

This clonotype appeared a few times. The V and J genes are TRBV20-1 and TRBJ1-4; D is unresolved. With 3 bases removed from V and 4 bases from J, the gap between germline ends came to 12 bases. The CDR3 totals 14 residues. The germline gives CDR1 DFQATT, CDR2 SNEGSKA (reference sequence). The CDR3 DNA sequence: TGCAGTGCTAGTTTGCCTGGAAATAATGAAAAACTGTTTTTT. Translating it yields CSASLPGNNEKLFF.

The rearrangement joins TRBV4-1 to TRBJ2-2, with 7 bases aligning to TRBD2. Germline CDR1 MGHRA, CDR2 YSYEKL. V dropped 5 bases and J dropped 5; count of bases not matched to a gene: 11. The CDR3 totals 16 residues. The CDR3 is CASSKRDTSVTGELFF. In DNA form, the CDR3 reads TGCGCCAGCAGCAAAAGGGATACTAGCGTAACCGGGGAGCTGTTTTTT.

This clonotype was seen many times. The V and J genes are TRBV4-3 and TRBJ2-7; perhaps TRBD2 as D (6 bases). Trimming pared 0 bases from V and 7 bases from J, leaving 13 bases between. Per germline, CDR1 LGHNA and CDR2 YSLEER. The CDR3 is 14 residues long. CDR3 protein: CASSQDLWTTEQYF. DNA of the CDR3: TGCGCCAGCAGCCAAGATCTCTGGACTACAGAGCAGTACTTC.

This chain joins TRBV20-1 and TRBJ2-3, with 11 bases lining up with TRBD2. V was pared by 6 bases and J by 4 bases, with 6 bases of the junction left unmatched. The germline CDR1 and CDR2 sequences are DFQATT and SNEGSKA (reference sequence). The CDR3 has 14 amino acids. The CDR3 here is CSAPTSGASDTQYF. The CDR3 DNA sequence: TGCAGTGCCCCGACTAGCGGGGCCTCAGATACGCAGTATTTT.

This clonotype was seen a few times. The V call is TRBV7-2, the J call TRBJ1-1; D is ambiguous. V dropped 2 bases and J dropped 6 bases, with 16 bases sitting between them. The CDR3 is 15 amino acids. Germline V gene sequence: CDR1 SGHTA, CDR2 FQGNSA. CDR3 sequence reads: CASSLMRARAAEAFF. In DNA form, the CDR3 reads TGTGCCAGCAGCTTAATGAGGGCGAGGGCGGCTGAAGCTTTCTTT.

This clonotype has only a few counts. This chain uses TRBV20-1 with TRBJ1-5; 7 nucleotides align to TRBD1. The CDR3 length is 17 residues. Germline CDR1 is DFQATT and CDR2 is SNEGSKA (reference sequence). J gave up 0 bases and V 0 bases, and 8 bases lay outside the gene matches. The CDR3 loop reads CSARDLRTGYSNQPQHF. DNA of the CDR3: TGCAGTGCTAGAGATCTCAGGACAGGCTATAGCAATCAGCCCCAGCATTTT.

The genes are TRBV6-2 or TRBV6-3 and TRBJ2-7; D could derive from TRBD1 or TRBD2 (5 bases each). V was trimmed by 6 bases and J by 0 bases, leaving 15 bases between them. Germline V gene sequence: CDR1 MNHEY, CDR2 SVGEGT. The CDR3 has 15 amino acids. CDR3 region: CASSHGAWSSYEQYF. The CDR3 DNA is TGTGCCAGCAGCCACGGGGCGTGGAGCTCCTACGAGCAGTACTTC.

This chain links TRBV7-2 with TRBJ2-1; D possibly corresponds to TRBD2 (6 bases). The CDR3 spans 15 residues. The V and J ends lost 4 bases and 2 bases respectively, with 12 bases between them. The germline V gene encodes CDR1 SGHTA and CDR2 FQGNSA. CDR3 protein: CASSSGLWTYNEQFF. CDR3 coding DNA: TGTGCCAGCAGCTCGGGACTCTGGACCTACAATGAGCAGTTCTTC.

The CDR3 sequence is CSAGTSGRGETQYF. As DNA, the CDR3 is TGCAGTGCTGGGACTAGCGGGAGAGGGGAGACCCAGTACTTC. The chain combines TRBV20-1 with TRBJ2-5, with 14 bases that match TRBD2. The length of the CDR3 is 14 residues. Germline CDR1 DFQATT, CDR2 SNEGSKA (reference sequence). With V trimmed by 5 bases and J by 5 bases, 4 bases remained unmatched.

CDR3 amino acids: CASSYAGGEQYF. CDR3 in DNA: TGTGCCAGCAGTTACGCCGGAGGCGAGCAGTACTTC. This chain links TRBV6-2 or TRBV6-3 with TRBJ2-7; TRBD2 is a possible D gene (5 bases). Germline V gene data show CDR1 as MNHEY and CDR2 as SVGEGT. This CDR3 has 12 amino acids. Trimming removed 2 bases at V and 6 bases at J, with 8 bases between.

This clonotype was picked up a small number of times. V and J are TRBV18 and TRBJ1-2, with a possible D match to TRBD1 (5 bases). The germline V gene has CDR1 KGHSH and CDR2 LQKENI. V lost 2 bases, J lost 1 base, and 11 bases lay in between. The CDR3 covers 15 residues. In nucleotides, the CDR3 is TGTGCCAGCTCACCAATGGGGACCAATAACTATGGCTACACCTTC. Its translation is CASSPMGTNNYGYTF. The full variable domain, its missing parts supplied by reference TRBV18 and TRBJ1-2, is NAGVMQNPRHLVRRRGQEARLRCSPMKGHSHVYWYRQLPEEGLKFMVYLQKENIIDESGMPKERFSAEFPKEGPSILRIQQVVRGDSAAYFCASSPMGTNNYGYTFGSGTRLTVV.

In this sample, this clonotype turned up a few times. The chain combines TRBV5-1 with TRBJ2-5; D remains ambiguous. Trimming pared 4 bases from V and 2 bases from J, leaving 12 bases between. Germline assignment: CDR1 SGHRS and CDR2 YFSETQ. The CDR3 covers 14 residues. This CDR3 reads CASSLGLPQETQYF. CDR3 bases: TGCGCCAGCAGCCTGGGCTTGCCTCAAGAGACCCAGTACTTC. Full variable domain (outside the CDR3, taken from reference TRBV5-1 and TRBJ2-5): KAGVTQTPRYLIKTRGQQVTLSCSPISGHRSVSWYQQTPGQGLQFLFEYFSETQRNKGNFPGRFSGRQFSNSRSEMNVSTLELGDSALYLCASSLGLPQETQYFGPGTRLLVL.

This clonotype was seen repeatedly, ten times or more. This rearrangement joins TRBV7-9 to TRBJ2-5; weak D call: TRBD2 (6 bases). From germline, CDR1 is SEHNR and CDR2 FQNEAQ (reference sequence). Trimming stripped 6 bases from V and 0 bases from J, with 11 bases between. The CDR3 runs to 14 residues. CDR3: CASSRRDYQETQYF. In nucleotides, the CDR3 is TGTGCCAGCAGTCGACGGGACTACCAAGAGACCCAGTACTTC. The full variable domain, completed using reference TRBV7-9 and TRBJ2-5, is DTGVSQNPRHKITKRGQNVTFRCDPISEHNRLYWYRQTLGQGPEFLTYFQNEAQLEKSRLLSDRFSAERPKGSFSTLEIQRTEQGDSAMYLCASSRRDYQETQYFGPGTRLLVL.

The sample holds a few counts of this clonotype. At one end the junction does not follow the germline gene, possibly because of a read error. The V and J genes are TRBV20-1 and TRBJ2-2, with no clear D. CDR3 length: 15 amino acids. Per the germline V gene, CDR1 is DFQATT and CDR2 is SNEGSKA (reference sequence). CDR3 in amino acids: CCARKTAGDTGELFF. CDR3 nucleotide sequence: TGCTGTGCTAGAAAAACGGCAGGCGACACCGGGGAGCTGTTTTTT.

The sample holds a few counts of this clonotype. This chain uses TRBV6-1 with TRBJ2-2; D perhaps matches TRBD1 (6 bases). Trimming took off 10 bases at V and 1 base at J, with 19 bases between the two ends. Per the germline V gene, CDR1 is MNHNS and CDR2 is SASEGT. The CDR3 runs to 16 residues. CDR3 sequence (DNA): TGTGCCACCTTCGCCGGGACACTACTGAACACCGGGGAGCTGTTTTTT. It is translated as CATFAGTLLNTGELFF.

This clonotype was observed at least ten times. V is TRBV5-1 and J is TRBJ2-7; D is ambiguous. Trimming cost V 4 bases and J 3 bases, with 17 bases left between them. The CDR3 covers 15 residues. Germline-derived CDR1 and CDR2 are SGHRS and YFSETQ. This CDR3 reads CASSTTDPVFYEQYF. CDR3 coding DNA: TGCGCCAGCAGCACAACAGATCCGGTTTTCTACGAGCAGTACTTC.

This clonotype occurred a few times. The rearrangement uses TRBV20-1 and TRBJ2-7; D gene unclear. CDR3 size: 11 residues. Germline V gene sequence: CDR1 DFQATT, CDR2 SNEGSKA (reference sequence). Trimming stripped 1 base from V and 6 bases from J, with 7 bases between. CDR3 loop: CSARGAGEQYF. CDR3 nucleotide sequence: TGCAGTGCTAGAGGGGCCGGCGAGCAGTACTTC.

This clonotype has just a few counts. J is TRBJ2-3 and V is TRBV5-1, with 7 positions matching TRBD1. CDR3 length equals 14 residues. With V trimmed by 4 bases and J by 4 bases, 6 bases remained unmatched. Germline V gene sequence: CDR1 SGHRS, CDR2 YFSETQ. The CDR3 region has the DNA TGCGCCAGCAGCCCGACAGGGCCGCCAGATACGCAGTATTTT. Translation: CASSPTGPPDTQYF.

This clonotype has more than one count but fewer than ten. This chain links TRBV20-1 with TRBJ2-2; D perhaps matches TRBD2 (6 bases). This CDR3 has 16 residues. Trimming shortened V by 2 bases and J by 1 base, and 14 bases separated the two germline ends. The germline V gene has CDR1 DFQATT and CDR2 SNEGSKA (reference sequence). The CDR3 here is CSARQTGTGNTGELFF. As DNA, the CDR3 is TGCAGTGCTAGACAAACCGGGACTGGGAACACCGGGGAGCTGTTTTTT.

There are a few counts of this clonotype. This chain uses TRBV20-1 with TRBJ2-7; 12 bases agree with TRBD2. CDR1 and CDR2 (germline): DFQATT, SNEGSKA (reference sequence). The CDR3 extends over 15 amino acids. The trim removed 5 bases at V and 4 bases at J, leaving 9 bases unmatched. The CDR3 reads CSARQRTSGIYEQYF. CDR3 nucleotides: TGCAGTGCTCGACAGAGGACTAGCGGGATTTACGAGCAGTACTTC.

This clonotype was counted ten times or more. CDR3 protein: CASRVAAMNTEAFF. The CDR3 nucleotides are TGTGCCAGCAGGGTCGCTGCGATGAACACTGAAGCTTTCTTT. This rearrangement joins TRBV7-9 to TRBJ1-1; D is undetermined. Germline V gene lookup returns CDR1 SEHNR and CDR2 FQNEAQ (reference sequence). The CDR3 spans 14 residues. Trimming pared 6 bases from V and 0 bases from J, leaving 11 bases between.

The rearrangement joins TRBV20-1 to TRBJ2-5, with 13 bases aligning to TRBD2. CDR1 is DFQATT and CDR2 is SNEGSKA in the germline V gene (reference sequence). There are 15 residues in the CDR3. V shed 3 bases and J 2 bases; nucleotides not matched to a gene: 3. CDR3 amino acids: CSARTSGGPQETQYF. CDR3 nucleotides: TGCAGTGCTAGGACTAGCGGGGGGCCTCAAGAGACCCAGTACTTC.

This chain uses TRBV5-1 with TRBJ2-5; the match to TRBD1 covers 7 bases. CDR1 is SGHRS, CDR2 YFSETQ, per germline. Trimming cost V 4 bases and J 2 bases; bases outside gene matches: 8. The CDR3 contains 15 residues. The CDR3 DNA is TGCGCCAGCAGCCAGCCGGGACAGACTCAAGAGACCCAGTACTTC. Protein: CASSQPGQTQETQYF. Full variable domain (outside the CDR3, taken from reference TRBV5-1 and TRBJ2-5): KAGVTQTPRYLIKTRGQQVTLSCSPISGHRSVSWYQQTPGQGLQFLFEYFSETQRNKGNFPGRFSGRQFSNSRSEMNVSTLELGDSALYLCASSQPGQTQETQYFGPGTRLLVL.